The 14 T cell receptor beta chains reported below all come from one sample, sequenced in a study of cytomegalovirus exposure and HLA in healthy donors. The PCR used 60 Vbeta and 13 Jbeta primers. The protocol was immunoSEQ multiplex PCR, while the TCRdb copy is restricted to in-frame clones and leaves out a portion. The sample records about 43,000 clones, more than 45% being singletons. The sequencing input was PBMCs. Every receptor here comes from a man between 60 and 75 years old in good health and CMV-seronegative.

CDR3 sequence: CASSEQAALRQYF. The DNA of the CDR3 is TGTGCCAGCAGTGAACAAGCTGCTCTTAGGCAGTACTTC. The chain carries TRBV25-1 and TRBJ2-7, with D unclear. V lost 2 bases to trimming and J lost 9 bases, with 14 bases between them. Germline lookup yields CDR1 MGHDK and CDR2 SYGVNS. The CDR3 has 13 residues.

The chain is built from TRBV7-3 and TRBJ2-7; 10 bases are a match to TRBD2. The CDR3 runs to 14 residues. Trimming at V came to 8 bases and at J to 0 bases, leaving 4 bases not matched to a gene. Germline V CDR1 and CDR2: SGHTA, FQGTGA. The CDR3 is CASGASGSSYEQYF. The CDR3 DNA reads TGTGCCAGCGGAGCTAGCGGGAGCTCCTACGAGCAGTACTTC. The variable domain in full, with the rest retrieved from reference TRBV7-3 and TRBJ2-7, is GAGVSQTPSNKVTEKGKYVELRCDPISGHTALYWYRQSLGQGPEFLIYFQGTGAADDSGLPNDRFFAVRPEGSVSTLKIQRTERGDSAVYLCASGASGSSYEQYFGPGTRLTVT.

This clone was seen only a few times. V usage is TRBV4-2 and J usage is TRBJ2-2; TRBD2 aligns across 7 bases. The CDR3 runs 18 residues. Germline CDR1 and CDR2: LGHNA and YNFKEQ. V lost 1 base, J lost 3 bases, and 11 bases stayed unmatched. For the CDR3, the DNA is TGTGCCAGCAGCCAAGTCTTGAGGGAGGGCCTGGACACCGGGGAGCTGTTTTTT. Translated: CASSQVLREGLDTGELFF.

This chain uses TRBV4-3 with TRBJ2-1; no definite D call. The CDR3 has 15 residues. Germline V CDR1 and CDR2: LGHNA, YSLEER. V was shortened by 1 base and J by 3 bases, with 10 bases between the two germline ends. The CDR3: CASSQGLVDYNEQFF. In DNA, the CDR3 is TGCGCCAGCAGCCAAGGTCTAGTCGACTACAATGAGCAGTTCTTC.

This chain connects TRBV11-2 to TRBJ1-2; D is perhaps TRBD1 (6 bases). The V end lost 4 bases, the J end lost 0 bases, and 12 bases lay between the germline ends. CDR1 is SGHAT, CDR2 FQNNGV, per germline. The CDR3 has 15 amino acids. The CDR3 DNA sequence: TGTGCCAGCAGCTCTACAGGGTTGTCTAACTATGGCTACACCTTC. Translated: CASSSTGLSNYGYTF. Together with reference TRBV11-2 and TRBJ1-2, the CDR3 gives the full variable domain: EAGVAQSPRYKIIEKRQSVAFWCNPISGHATLYWYQQILGQGPKLLIQFQNNGVVDDSQLPKDRFSAERLKGVDSTLKIQPAKLEDSAVYLCASSSTGLSNYGYTFGSGTRLTVV.

The genes are TRBV2 and TRBJ2-7; D perhaps matches TRBD1 (5 bases). The CDR3 totals 12 residues. V lost 4 bases and J lost 4, with 8 bases in between. Per germline, CDR1 SNHLY and CDR2 FYNNEI. This CDR3 is CASSGDSYEQYF. CDR3 DNA: TGTGCCAGCAGTGGCGACAGTTACGAGCAGTACTTC. The full variable domain, with the rest looked up from reference TRBV2 and TRBJ2-7, is EPEVTQTPSHQVTQMGQEVILRCVPISNHLYFYWYRQILGQKVEFLVSFYNNEISEKSEIFDDQFSVERPDGSNFTLKIRSTKLEDSAMYFCASSGDSYEQYFGPGTRLTVT.

This clone was counted a few times. This chain links TRBV4-3 with TRBJ2-4; D may be TRBD1 (5 bases). V lost 0 bases and J lost 9, with 12 bases in between. This CDR3 comprises 14 residues. CDR1 is LGHNA, CDR2 YSLEER, per germline. The CDR3 bases are TGCGCCAGCAGCCAAGATACAGGACCGAGCATTCAGTACTTC. Translated, it gives CASSQDTGPSIQYF.

The genes are TRBV9 and TRBJ2-7; tentative D call: TRBD2 (6 bases). Germline V gene lookup returns CDR1 SGDLS and CDR2 YYNGEE. This CDR3 is built from 15 residues. Trimming stripped 4 bases from V and 4 bases from J, with 18 bases between. This chain's CDR3 is CASSPHELASYEQYF. CDR3 nucleotides: TGTGCCAGCAGCCCCCATGAGCTAGCGAGTTACGAGCAGTACTTC.

The chain uses TRBV7-8 and TRBJ1-5; possibly TRBD1 for D (5 bases). V shed 1 base and J shed 7 bases, with 17 bases lying between them. The CDR3 is 16 amino acids. Germline V gene data show CDR1 as SGHVS and CDR2 as FQNEAQ. DNA for the CDR3: TGTGCCAGCAGCTTAGTTTTCAGGGACTTGGCACAGCCCCAGCATTTT. Its protein is CASSLVFRDLAQPQHF. Full variable domain (outside the CDR3, taken from reference TRBV7-8 and TRBJ1-5): GAGVSQSPRYKVAKRGQDVALRCDPISGHVSLFWYQQALGQGPEFLTYFQNEAQLDKSGLPSDRFFAERPEGSVSTLKIQRTQQEDSAVYLCASSLVFRDLAQPQHFGDGTRLSIL.

This clone turned up a few times. Germline and junction disagree at one end, which may indicate a read error. The chain carries TRBV7-3 and TRBJ2-1; D is possibly TRBD2 (6 bases). The CDR3 has 14 residues. CDR1 SGHTA and CDR2 FQGTGA come from the germline V gene. Here the CDR3 DNA reads TGTGCCAGCAGCTTAGACCCTGCCAATCAGCGGAGGGTCTTC. Translating gives CASSLDPANQRRVF.

This clone turned up a few times. V and J are TRBV4-3 and TRBJ2-2, with D possibly TRBD2 on 6 matching bases. Per the germline V gene, CDR1 is LGHNA and CDR2 is YSLEER. V was shortened by 0 bases and J by 3 bases, with 14 bases between the two germline ends. The CDR3 totals 17 residues. The CDR3 bases are TGCGCCAGCAGCCAAGATTGGCGGGACTTCTACACCGGGGAGCTGTTTTTT. Translated, it gives CASSQDWRDFYTGELFF.

In its sample, this clone was seen a few times. The rearrangement joins TRBV7-2 to TRBJ2-1; 10 bases align to TRBD1. CDR3 size: 16 residues. V lost 2 bases to trimming and J lost 5 bases; unmatched junction nucleotides: 6. Germline V lookup: CDR1 SGHTA, CDR2 FQGNSA. This CDR3 reads CASSLFGTGVDNEQFF. CDR3 DNA sequence: TGTGCCAGCAGCTTATTCGGGACAGGGGTTGACAATGAGCAGTTCTTC.

The genes are TRBV18 and TRBJ2-5; weak D call: TRBD1 (6 bases). V gave up 5 bases and J gave up 5 bases, with 12 bases separating them. From germline, CDR1 is KGHSH and CDR2 LQKENI. The CDR3 is 13 amino acids. In nucleotides, the CDR3 is TGTGCCAGCTCATTACAGGGTGCGGAGACCCAGTACTTC. It yields the protein CASSLQGAETQYF.

The gene calls are TRBV5-1 and TRBJ2-7, with D perhaps TRBD1 (6 bases). The germline V and J ends were trimmed by 1 base and 5 bases, with 13 bases remaining between them. The CDR3 sequence is 14 residues long. CDR1 is SGHRS, CDR2 YFSETQ, per germline. CDR3 DNA: TGCGCCAGCAGCTTGTTAGGCAGGGGCCACGAGCAGTACTTC. Translation: CASSLLGRGHEQYF.